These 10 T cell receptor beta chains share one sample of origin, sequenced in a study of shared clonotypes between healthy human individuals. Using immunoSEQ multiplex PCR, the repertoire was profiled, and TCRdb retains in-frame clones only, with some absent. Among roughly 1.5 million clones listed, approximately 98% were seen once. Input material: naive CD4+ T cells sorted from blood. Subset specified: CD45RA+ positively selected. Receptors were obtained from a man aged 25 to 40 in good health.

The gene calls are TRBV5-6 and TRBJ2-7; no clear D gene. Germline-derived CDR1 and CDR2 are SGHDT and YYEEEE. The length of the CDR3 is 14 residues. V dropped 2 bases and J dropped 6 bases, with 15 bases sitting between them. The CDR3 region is CASSFSVLRVEQYF. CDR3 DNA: TGTGCCAGCAGCTTTTCTGTTCTCCGGGTCGAGCAGTACTTC.

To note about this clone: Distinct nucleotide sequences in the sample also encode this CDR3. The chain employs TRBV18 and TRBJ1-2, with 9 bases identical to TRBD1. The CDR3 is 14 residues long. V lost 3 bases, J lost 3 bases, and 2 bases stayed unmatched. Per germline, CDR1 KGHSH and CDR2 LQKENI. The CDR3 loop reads CASSPTGGDYGYTF. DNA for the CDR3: TGTGCCAGCTCACCGACAGGGGGTGACTATGGCTACACCTTC.

The CDR3 DNA reads TGCGCCAGCAGCTCGTCAGGAACCACAGATACGCAGTATTTT. Amino acids: CASSSSGTTDTQYF. This sequence joins TRBV5-1 and TRBJ2-3; D call uncertain. This CDR3 has 14 amino acids. Germline V gene lookup returns CDR1 SGHRS and CDR2 YFSETQ. Trimming cost V 3 bases and J 2 bases, with 10 bases left between them.

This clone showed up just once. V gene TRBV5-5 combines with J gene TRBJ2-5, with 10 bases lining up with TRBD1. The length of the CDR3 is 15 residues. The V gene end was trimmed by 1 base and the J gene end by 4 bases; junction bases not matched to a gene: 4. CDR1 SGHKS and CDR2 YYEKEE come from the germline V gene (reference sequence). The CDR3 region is CASSLTGTGVETQYF. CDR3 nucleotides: TGTGCCAGCAGCTTGACCGGGACAGGGGTAGAGACCCAGTACTTC.

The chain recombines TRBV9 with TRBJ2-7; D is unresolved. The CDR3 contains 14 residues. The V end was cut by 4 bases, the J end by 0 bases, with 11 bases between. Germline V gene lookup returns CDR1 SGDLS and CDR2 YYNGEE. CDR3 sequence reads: CASSLRAVSYEQYF. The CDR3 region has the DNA TGTGCCAGCAGCCTCCGGGCCGTCTCCTACGAGCAGTACTTC.

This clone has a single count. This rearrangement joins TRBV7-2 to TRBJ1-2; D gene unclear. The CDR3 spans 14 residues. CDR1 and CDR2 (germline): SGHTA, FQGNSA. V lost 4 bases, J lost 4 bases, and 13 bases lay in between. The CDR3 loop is CASSSWASFYGYTF. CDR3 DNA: TGTGCCAGCAGCTCATGGGCCAGCTTCTATGGCTACACCTTC.

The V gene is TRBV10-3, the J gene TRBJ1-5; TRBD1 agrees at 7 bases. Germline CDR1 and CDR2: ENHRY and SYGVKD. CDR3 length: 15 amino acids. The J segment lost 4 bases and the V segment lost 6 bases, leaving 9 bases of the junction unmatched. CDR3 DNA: TGTGCCATCAGCAAAGACAGGGTGGGGAATCAGCCCCAGCATTTT. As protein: CAISKDRVGNQPQHF.

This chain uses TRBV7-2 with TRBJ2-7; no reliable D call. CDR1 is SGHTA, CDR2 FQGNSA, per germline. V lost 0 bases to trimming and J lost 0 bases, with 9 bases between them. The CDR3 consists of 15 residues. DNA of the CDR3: TGTGCCAGCAGCTTAGCGCTGAAGAGCTCCTACGAGCAGTACTTC. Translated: CASSLALKSSYEQYF.

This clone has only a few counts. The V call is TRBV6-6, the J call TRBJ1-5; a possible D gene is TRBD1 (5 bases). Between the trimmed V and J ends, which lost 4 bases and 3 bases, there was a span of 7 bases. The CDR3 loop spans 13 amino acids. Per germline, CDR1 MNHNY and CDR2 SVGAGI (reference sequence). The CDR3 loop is CASSLGPNQPQHF. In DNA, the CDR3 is TGTGCCAGCAGTTTGGGGCCCAATCAGCCCCAGCATTTT.

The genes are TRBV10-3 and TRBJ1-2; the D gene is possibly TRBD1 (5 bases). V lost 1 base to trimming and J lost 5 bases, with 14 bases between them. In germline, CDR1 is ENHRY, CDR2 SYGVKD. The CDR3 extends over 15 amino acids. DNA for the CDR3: TGTGCCATCAGTGAGTTTGTAGGGACGGGTTATGGCTACACCTTC. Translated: CAISEFVGTGYGYTF.